Presented here are 8 T cell receptor beta chains from one specimen sequenced in a study of blood T cell repertoires in COVID-19. Clones were sequenced by immunoSEQ multiplex PCR, and TCRdb holds only the in-frame ones, with some missing. The sample lists 250,000 or so clones; around 81% were seen once. Sequenced sample: PBMCs or T cells enriched from blood (not recorded which). The source of these receptors is a man aged 50-60 years who had recovered from COVID-19.

This chain connects TRBV28 to TRBJ1-5, with D possibly matching TRBD1 (5 bases). Germline CDR1 and CDR2: MDHEN and SYDVKM. The CDR3 contains 15 residues. With 2 bases removed from V and 4 bases from J, the gap between germline ends came to 12 bases. The CDR3 here is CASSLGGARNQPQHF. DNA for the CDR3: TGTGCCAGCAGTTTAGGAGGGGCCCGAAATCAGCCCCAGCATTTT.

The chain links TRBV10-1 to TRBJ2-7, with D tentatively TRBD1 (6 bases). The V and J ends lost 6 bases and 7 bases respectively, with 19 bases between them. Germline V lookup: CDR1 WNHNN, CDR2 SYGVQD (reference sequence). This CDR3 comprises 14 residues. The CDR3 sequence is CASSAGARGREQYF. CDR3 DNA: TGCGCCAGCAGCGCAGGGGCCAGGGGAAGGGAGCAGTACTTC.

CDR3 DNA sequence: TGTGCCAGCTCACCGCTGACAGGGTTCCAAGAGACCCAGTACTTC. Translation: CASSPLTGFQETQYF. This chain links TRBV18 with TRBJ2-5; 7 positions match TRBD1. The V gene's germline CDR1 is KGHSH and CDR2 LQKENI. J gave up 1 base and V 3 bases, and 5 bases lay outside the gene matches. This CDR3 comprises 15 residues. The full variable domain, in which reference TRBV18 and TRBJ2-5 provide the parts outside the CDR3, is NAGVMQNPRHLVRRRGQEARLRCSPMKGHSHVYWYRQLPEEGLKFMVYLQKENIIDESGMPKERFSAEFPKEGPSILRIQQVVRGDSAAYFCASSPLTGFQETQYFGPGTRLLVL.

This clone was detected a few times. This chain connects TRBV5-1 to TRBJ2-2; TRBD2 matches 9 bases. J was trimmed by 5 bases and V by 2 bases; bases with no gene match: 4. The CDR3 has 15 residues. CDR1 is SGHRS and CDR2 is YFSETQ in the germline V gene. The CDR3 here is CASSFASGVTGELFF. Written as DNA, the CDR3 is TGCGCCAGCAGCTTCGCTAGCGGGGTGACCGGGGAGCTGTTTTTT.

CDR3 bases: TGTGCCAGCAGCCAGGGGCGGGCCTATGGCTACACCTTC. It translates to CASSQGRAYGYTF. V is TRBV7-9 and J is TRBJ1-2, with D perhaps TRBD1 (6 bases). The CDR3 has 13 amino acids. V lost 5 bases and J lost 4, with 11 bases in between. The V gene's germline CDR1 is SEHNR and CDR2 FQNEAQ (reference sequence). Filled out from reference TRBV7-9 and TRBJ1-2, the complete variable domain reads DTGVSQNPRHKITKRGQNVTFRCDPISEHNRLYWYRQTLGQGPEFLTYFQNEAQLEKSRLLSDRFSAERPKGSFSTLEIQRTEQGDSAMYLCASSQGRAYGYTFGSGTRLTVV.

V and J are TRBV5-1 and TRBJ1-1; 7 positions agree with TRBD1. The CDR3 covers 14 residues. The germline gives CDR1 SGHRS, CDR2 YFSETQ. After removal of 0 bases from V and 11 bases from J, the junction contained 10 bases not matched to a gene. DNA for the CDR3: TGCGCCAGCAGCTTGGACAGGGGCTCCATCGGGGCTTTCTTT. Encoded protein: CASSLDRGSIGAFF.

V usage is TRBV6-2 or TRBV6-3 and J usage is TRBJ1-5; D remains unclear. Germline loops: CDR1 MNHEY, CDR2 SVGEGT. V was pared by 2 bases and J by 3 bases, with 8 bases between. This CDR3 comprises 14 residues. CDR3 protein: CASSYRQANQPQHF. The CDR3 region has the DNA TGTGCCAGCAGTTACCGACAAGCCAATCAGCCCCAGCATTTT.

This clone was counted a few times. The chain carries TRBV20-1 and TRBJ1-1; D might be TRBD1 (5 bases). CDR3 size: 14 residues. Trimming shortened V by 3 bases and J by 3 bases, and 14 bases separated the two germline ends. Germline V gives CDR1 DFQATT, CDR2 SNEGSKA (reference sequence). The CDR3 bases are TGCAGTGCTAGTCCCGGGGGGACCGACACTGAAGCTTTCTTT. Translation gives CSASPGGTDTEAFF.